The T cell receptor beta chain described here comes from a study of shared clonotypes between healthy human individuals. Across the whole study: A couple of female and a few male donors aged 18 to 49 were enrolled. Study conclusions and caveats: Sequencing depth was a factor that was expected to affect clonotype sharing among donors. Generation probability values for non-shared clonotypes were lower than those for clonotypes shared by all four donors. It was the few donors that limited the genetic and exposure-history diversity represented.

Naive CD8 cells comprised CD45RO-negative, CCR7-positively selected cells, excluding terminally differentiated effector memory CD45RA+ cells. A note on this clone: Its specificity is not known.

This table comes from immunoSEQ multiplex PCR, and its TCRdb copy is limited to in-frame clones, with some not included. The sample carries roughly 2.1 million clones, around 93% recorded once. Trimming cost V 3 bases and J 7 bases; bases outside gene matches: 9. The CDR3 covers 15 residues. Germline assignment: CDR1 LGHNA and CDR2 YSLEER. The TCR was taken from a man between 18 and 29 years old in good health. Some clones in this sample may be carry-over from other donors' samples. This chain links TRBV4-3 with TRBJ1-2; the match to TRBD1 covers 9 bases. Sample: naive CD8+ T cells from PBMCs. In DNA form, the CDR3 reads TGCGCCAGCAGCCAGGGGACAGGGAATAAGGGTGGCTACACCTTC. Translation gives CASSQGTGNKGGYTF.